This TCR beta chain appears in the sequencing data of a study of cytomegalovirus exposure and HLA in healthy donors. Across the study: Out of several hundred genotyped donors, roughly 80% belonged to the Caucasian-associated ancestry cluster. The study's findings and limits: Accurate predictions that matched the HLA-A and HLA-B alleles of most subjects were reportedly made from TCR beta sequences. The likely explanation for a cluster of highly shared sequence variants was sequencing artifact.

Germline CDR1 is KGHSH and CDR2 is LQKENI. Trimming cost V 3 bases and J 5 bases, with 7 bases left between them. The CDR3 contains 12 residues. Primers: 60 Vbeta forward and 13 Jbeta reverse. Profiled with immunoSEQ multiplex PCR; TCRdb holds only in-frame clones, not every one. This table has some 190,000 clones, roughly three quarters appearing once. Concerning this clone: Its antigen is undetermined.

The chain recombines TRBV18 with TRBJ2-5; D gene ambiguous. This clonotype was obtained from a woman younger than 45 in good health and CMV-seropositive. The sample taken for sequencing was PBMCs. In DNA, the CDR3 is TGTGCCAGCTCACCGAACTCGGAGACCCAGTACTTC. Its translation: CASSPNSETQYF.